A selection of T cell receptor beta chains follows, all from one sample in a study of cytotoxic CD8 clonotypes in ibrutinib-treated CLL. Repertoires were generated with immunoSEQ multiplex PCR, while TCRdb's copy carries only in-frame clones and drops some. The sample has about 16,000 clones, 68% seen once; the top ten hold 18%. Sequencing was performed on PBMCs, taken before ibrutinib treatment. The source of these receptors is a human donor with chronic lymphocytic leukemia. CDR3s include the opening cysteine and the closing phenylalanine or tryptophan. The order of the fields is clone size, V gene, D gene, J gene, CDR3 protein, CDR3 DNA. The D gene is left open where the match is weak. Clone size is not always given. Where it is, it says once, few, many or a class for expanded clones.

>NA|TRBV18|NA|TRBJ1-1
CASSRSGVNTEAFF
TGTGCCAGCTCCCGTTCAGGGGTGAACACTGAAGCTTTCTTT
>few|TRBV29-1|TRBD1|TRBJ1-2
CSVGDRAYGYTF
TGCAGCGTCGGGGACAGAGCCTATGGCTACACCTTC
>NA|TRBV6-5|NA|TRBJ1-6
CASSSGAIGDSPLHF
TGTGCCAGCAGCTCAGGGGCAATAGGAGATTCACCCCTCCACTTT
>few|TRBV7-9|TRBD2|TRBJ2-7
CASSLATSGGEQYF
TGTGCCAGCAGCTTAGCTACTAGCGGGGGCGAGCAGTACTTC
>NA|TRBV6-5|NA|TRBJ1-6
CASSYSQGGSPLHF
TGTGCCAGCAGTTACTCACAAGGGGGTTCACCCCTCCACTTT
>NA|TRBV25-1|NA|TRBJ1-1
CASGMNTEAFF
TGTGCCAGCGGAATGAACACTGAAGCTTTCTTT
>NA|TRBV5-1|TRBD1|TRBJ2-7
CASRTQGGYEQYF
TGCGCCAGCAGGACACAGGGGGGCTACGAGCAGTACTTC
>NA|TRBV6-6|TRBD1|TRBJ2-2
CAGRGQGNTGELFF
TGTGCCGGCCGTGGACAGGGGAACACCGGGGAGCTGTTTTTT
>NA|TRBV4-3|TRBD1|TRBJ1-2
CASSPGQGDYGYTF
TGCGCCAGCAGCCCGGGACAGGGTGACTATGGCTACACCTTC
>NA|TRBV5-1|TRBD1|TRBJ2-4
CASSPYPTGGLYNIQYF
TGCGCCAGCAGCCCGTACCCGACAGGGGGCCTTTACAACATTCAGTACTTC
>NA|TRBV4-2|NA|TRBJ2-4
CASSQDRVPKNIQYF
TGTGCCAGCAGCCAAGACAGGGTACCAAAAAACATTCAGTACTTC
>NA|TRBV4-2|TRBD2|TRBJ2-3
CASSQGVAGRTDTQYF
TGTGCCAGCAGCCAAGGGGTAGCGGGGAGGACAGATACGCAGTATTTT
>few|TRBV4-3|NA|TRBJ2-7
CASSQEDQGAYEQYF
TGCGCCAGCAGCCAAGAAGATCAGGGAGCCTACGAGCAGTACTTC
>NA|TRBV5-6|NA|TRBJ2-7
CASSRTVGPSYEQYF
TGTGCCAGCAGCCGTACAGTTGGCCCCTCCTACGAGCAGTACTTC
>NA|TRBV12-5|TRBD1|TRBJ2-5
CGEGEGRGPQETQYF
TGTGGGGAAGGAGAGGGCAGGGGGCCCCAAGAGACCCAGTACTTC
>NA|TRBV5-4|NA|TRBJ2-5
CASSSPTTLEQYF
TGTGCCAGCAGCTCACCGACGACGCTGGAGCAGTACTTC
>NA|TRBV7-3|NA|TRBJ2-1
CASSLGPSSYNEQFF
TGTGCCAGCAGCTTGGGTCCGAGCTCCTACAATGAGCAGTTCTTC
>NA|TRBV29-1|TRBD1|TRBJ1-3
CSVGTGVGNTIYF
TGCAGCGTGGGGACAGGGGTCGGAAACACCATATATTTT
>NA|TRBV6-6|TRBD2|TRBJ2-5
CASRTSGGMETQYF
TGTGCCAGCAGGACTAGCGGGGGGATGGAGACCCAGTACTTC
>NA|TRBV9|TRBD1|TRBJ1-1
CASARQGRNTEAFF
TGTGCCAGCGCACGACAGGGGAGGAACACTGAAGCTTTCTTT
>NA|TRBV28|TRBD1|TRBJ1-1
CASESRDRGTEAFF
TGTGCCAGCGAGTCCCGGGACAGGGGGACTGAAGCTTTCTTT
>few|TRBV5-1|TRBD1|TRBJ2-7
CASSLGQGNPYEQYF
TGCGCCAGCAGCTTAGGACAGGGAAACCCCTACGAGCAGTACTTC
>NA|TRBV14|NA|TRBJ1-2
CASSQRGHNYGYTF
TGTGCCAGCAGCCAAAGGGGACACAACTATGGCTACACCTTC
>NA|TRBV7-9|TRBD2|TRBJ2-2
CASRAAGDLTGELFF
TGTGCCAGCAGAGCAGCGGGGGACCTCACCGGGGAGCTGTTTTTT